Below, one T cell receptor (beta chain) is given with its context. Germline loops: CDR1 SGHRS, CDR2 YFSETQ. Trimming took off 2 bases at V and 2 bases at J, with 12 bases between the two ends. This CDR3 is 15 amino acids long. These data originate in a study of T cells in Graves' hyperthyroidism and ophthalmopathy. It was RNA transcripts that yielded the amplified TCR beta CDR3 regions. RT-PCR in the first round (using the HTBI primer set) targeted the TCR CDR3. TCRdb processed the multiplex PCR reads anew with MiXCR; each CDR3 protein has one entry. Of about 320,000 distinct CDR3 sequences listed, roughly 15% are singletons.

J is TRBJ2-3 and V is TRBV5-1; D is unresolved. The source material was blood. The TCR comes from a man aged 25 to 40 with Graves' hyperthyroidism. DNA of the CDR3: TGCGCCAGCAGCTTTCGAAGTTGGAACACAGATACGCAGTATTTT. Translated, it gives CASSFRSWNTDTQYF. The full variable domain, rest sourced from reference TRBV5-1 and TRBJ2-3, is KAGVTQTPRYLIKTRGQQVTLSCSPISGHRSVSWYQQTPGQGLQFLFEYFSETQRNKGNFPGRFSGRQFSNSRSEMNVSTLELGDSALYLCASSFRSWNTDTQYFGPGTRLTVL.